These 21 T cell receptor beta chains were sequenced from one sample in a study of post-analysis software for immune sequencing data. Antigen specificity for these receptors is unknown. Unique molecular identifiers were carried by the TCR beta cDNA libraries. TCRdb re-analysed the PCR reads in MiXCR, keeping a single row per CDR3 protein. The sample consists of 700,000 to 800,000 distinct CDR3 sequences, just under 30% of them appearing once. Study-level results: With TRBV5-6, TRBV5-1 and TRBV20-1 included, about five TRBV segments were more frequent in patients than in controls.

Sample: blood. These receptors originate from a girl under 18 with multiple sclerosis.

The chain employs TRBV28 and TRBJ1-2; D gene unclear. V gave up 1 base and J gave up 4 bases, with 10 bases separating them. The V gene's germline CDR1 is MDHEN and CDR2 SYDVKM. This CDR3 is 14 amino acids long. DNA for the CDR3: TGTGCCAGCAGTTTATACCACAGCGGCTATGGCTACACCTTC. Amino acid sequence: CASSLYHSGYGYTF.

The chain combines TRBV20-1 with TRBJ1-4; 8 bases match TRBD1. CDR3 length: 13 amino acids. J lost 10 bases, V lost 1 base, and 5 bases had no gene match. CDR1 and CDR2 from the germline V gene are DFQATT and SNEGSKA (reference sequence). The CDR3 region has the DNA TGCAGTGCTAGAGGACAGGGGTTGGGAAAACTGTTTTTT. The encoded protein is CSARGQGLGKLFF.

This clonotype was recorded once. The chain is built from TRBV7-9 and TRBJ1-1; no clear D. Trimming cost V 4 bases and J 6 bases, with 9 bases left between them. The CDR3 has 12 residues. Looked up from germline, CDR1 is SEHNR and CDR2 is FQNEAQ (reference sequence). CDR3: CASSSIDPEAFF. The DNA of the CDR3 is TGTGCCAGCAGCTCGATTGACCCTGAAGCTTTCTTT.

This rearrangement joins TRBV5-1 to TRBJ2-3, with 9 bases aligning to TRBD1. V dropped 8 bases and J dropped 4; count of bases not matched to a gene: 8. This CDR3 comprises 14 residues. CDR1 is SGHRS, CDR2 YFSETQ, per germline. The CDR3 region has the DNA TGCGCCAGTACGGGACAGGGTCTCCCAGATACGCAGTATTTT. This translates into CASTGQGLPDTQYF.

In this sample, this clonotype turned up a few times. The chain has TRBV12-3 or TRBV12-4 and TRBJ1-6; D remains ambiguous. This CDR3 spans 13 amino acids. The germline V and J ends were trimmed by 4 bases and 4 bases, with 5 bases remaining between them. DNA for the CDR3: TGTGCCAGCAGTTCCGGGTATAATTCACCCCTCCACTTT. Encoded protein: CASSSGYNSPLHF.

This clonotype was recorded at least ten times. The chain joins TRBV29-1 to TRBJ2-3; D unclear. V lost 3 bases to trimming and J lost 2 bases, with 6 bases between them. CDR1 is SQVTM, CDR2 ANQGSEA, per germline. This CDR3 contains 12 residues. CDR3 sequence: CSVDEHTDTQYF. CDR3 in DNA: TGCAGCGTTGACGAGCACACAGATACGCAGTATTTT.

The rearrangement uses TRBV7-2 and TRBJ2-3; D is uncertain. CDR1 SGHTA and CDR2 FQGNSA come from the germline V gene. V lost 0 bases to trimming and J lost 1 base, with 11 bases between them. The CDR3 is 16 residues long. CDR3 nucleotides: TGTGCCAGCAGCTTAGCGGTCCAGCCGGGCACAGATACGCAGTATTTT. Protein: CASSLAVQPGTDTQYF.

There are many counts of this clonotype. This chain connects TRBV25-1 to TRBJ2-3; D may be TRBD2 (6 bases). This CDR3 comprises 14 residues. CDR1 and CDR2 (germline): MGHDK, SYGVNS. V was shortened by 7 bases and J by 2 bases, with 13 bases between the two germline ends. Here the CDR3 reads CASIASVFTDTQYF. As DNA, the CDR3 is TGTGCCAGCATTGCTAGCGTCTTCACAGATACGCAGTATTTT.

This clonotype was picked up many times. The rearrangement joins TRBV29-1 to TRBJ2-7, with TRBD1 identical over 7 bases. Germline values: CDR1 SQVTM, CDR2 ANQGSEA. The CDR3 contains 13 residues. Trimming removed 2 bases from V and 6 bases from J; junction bases left unmatched: 7. The CDR3 reads CSVENNPGGEQYF. The DNA of the CDR3 is TGCAGCGTTGAAAACAACCCAGGGGGCGAGCAGTACTTC.

Only a few counts were recorded for this clonotype. V is TRBV7-2 and J is TRBJ2-3; the D gene is possibly TRBD2 (5 bases). CDR1 and CDR2 (germline): SGHTA, FQGNSA. Trimming pared 5 bases from V and 8 bases from J, leaving 8 bases between. The CDR3 totals 11 residues. CDR3 nucleotides: TGTGCCAGCAGCCCGGGAAGTACGCAGTATTTT. It encodes CASSPGSTQYF.

This clonotype occurred a few times. The rearrangement joins TRBV7-2 to TRBJ2-7, with D perhaps matching TRBD2 (6 bases). Germline-derived CDR1 and CDR2 are SGHTA and FQGNSA. CDR3 length equals 14 residues. Trimming took 1 base from V and 3 from J, leaving 10 bases between them. Here the CDR3 reads CASSLDGTRYEQYF. CDR3 DNA: TGTGCCAGCAGCTTAGATGGGACTCGCTACGAGCAGTACTTC.

This clonotype was seen only a few times. This sequence joins TRBV29-1 and TRBJ1-1; D is perhaps TRBD1 (6 bases). The CDR3 is 14 amino acids. Germline V lookup: CDR1 SQVTM, CDR2 ANQGSEA. V dropped 5 bases and J dropped 1 base, with 14 bases sitting between them. CDR3 nucleotide sequence: TGCAGCGTTACGACATCGGGGGCGAACACTGAAGCTTTCTTT. Protein product: CSVTTSGANTEAFF.

The chain joins TRBV7-2 to TRBJ2-5, with a weak D call TRBD1 (5 bases). The CDR3 contains 14 residues. Germline V lookup: CDR1 SGHTA, CDR2 FQGNSA. The germline V and J ends were trimmed by 5 bases and 5 bases, with 15 bases remaining between them. The CDR3 DNA reads as TGTGCCAGCAGCGTATCCGTGGGGCTGGAGACCCAGTACTTC. This sequence encodes CASSVSVGLETQYF.

This clonotype has more than one count but fewer than ten. The V call is TRBV6-6, the J call TRBJ2-5; D might be TRBD2 (5 bases). The CDR3 sequence is 16 residues long. V was pared by 7 bases and J by 3 bases, with 21 bases between. Germline loops: CDR1 MNHNY, CDR2 SVGAGI (reference sequence). This CDR3 reads CASTKNTAGREETQYF. The CDR3 nucleotides are TGTGCCAGCACCAAGAATACCGCGGGTCGTGAAGAGACCCAGTACTTC.

This sequence joins TRBV4-1 and TRBJ2-7; 9 bases line up with TRBD1. J was trimmed by 1 base and V by 4 bases; bases with no gene match: 5. The V gene's germline CDR1 is MGHRA and CDR2 YSYEKL. CDR3 length equals 15 residues. This CDR3 reads CASSRRDRASYEQYF. The CDR3 bases are TGCGCCAGCAGCCGACGGGACAGGGCTTCCTACGAGCAGTACTTC.

Note on this clonotype: A much larger clone sits a single nucleotide away, making a read error possible. This chain's CDR3 is CVSSRTEGGLDEQFF. The CDR3 nucleotides are TGCGTCAGCAGCCGGACTGAGGGGGGGCTTGATGAGCAGTTCTTC. V and J are TRBV4-1 and TRBJ2-1, with D possibly matching TRBD2 (7 bases). The length of the CDR3 is 15 residues. Germline V gene data show CDR1 as MGHRA and CDR2 as YSYEKL.

In this sample, this clonotype turned up a few times. The gene calls are TRBV20-1 and TRBJ2-5; D unclear. The germline V gene has CDR1 DFQATT and CDR2 SNEGSKA (reference sequence). The CDR3 covers 14 residues. V lost 5 bases and J lost 1, with 14 bases in between. Here the CDR3 reads CSAHPPRSQETQYF. The CDR3 DNA reads as TGCAGTGCTCACCCTCCCAGGAGCCAAGAGACCCAGTACTTC.

The chain links TRBV4-2 to TRBJ2-3; D not resolved. CDR3 length: 13 amino acids. Trimming left V 3 bases short and J 4 bases short, with 8 bases between. Germline V CDR1 and CDR2: LGHNA, YNFKEQ. The CDR3 sequence: CASSHEAPDTQYF. The DNA for the CDR3 is TGTGCCAGCAGCCACGAAGCGCCAGATACGCAGTATTTT.

The V gene is TRBV7-8, the J gene TRBJ2-2, with 10 bases fitting TRBD1. Trimming took 2 bases from V and 6 from J; bases not matched to a gene: 9. This CDR3 is built from 17 residues. The germline V gene has CDR1 SGHVS and CDR2 FQNEAQ. In DNA, the CDR3 is TGTGCCAGCAGCTTAACCAGTAGCGGGACAGGGGCCGGGGAGCTGTTTTTT. It is translated as CASSLTSSGTGAGELFF.

This rearrangement joins TRBV10-3 to TRBJ2-7, with TRBD1 identical over 8 bases. Germline CDR1 reads ENHRY; CDR2 reads SYGVKD. The trim removed 4 bases at V and 5 bases at J, leaving 7 bases unmatched. CDR3 size: 14 residues. As DNA, the CDR3 is TGTGCCATCAGTGCAAACAGGGGGGACCACGAGCAGTACTTC. Its protein is CAISANRGDHEQYF.

There are a few counts of this clonotype. CDR3 in amino acids: CASSSVTGLAGEPRFF. CDR3 bases: TGTGCCAGCAGCTCGGTAACGGGACTAGCGGGAGAACCACGGTTCTTC. The chain recombines TRBV7-2 with TRBJ2-1; TRBD2 agrees at 14 bases. With 4 bases clipped from V and 15 bases from J, the junction kept 14 bases outside the gene matches. This CDR3 is built from 16 residues. Germline V CDR1 and CDR2: SGHTA, FQGNSA.